This T cell receptor beta chain was captured in a study of cytomegalovirus exposure and HLA in healthy donors. Findings and caveats of the study: A later analysis showed that HLA-associated TCR beta chains had undergone more clonal expansion than equally common others. In an earlier analysis, about 87% or about 30%: the productive usage of most TCR beta V segments. Most TCRs appeared rarely, but some public TCRs recurred in many donors. Among the CMV-associated chains, three were confirmed in vitro as specific for CMV antigens.

PCR primers comprised 60 Vbeta and 13 Jbeta primers. Only in-frame clones appear in the TCRdb table, and some are missing; sequencing was by immunoSEQ multiplex PCR. The repertoire consists of roughly 100,000 clones, with more than 75% occurring once and the leading ten covering 10%. A note on this clone: Its antigen is not identified.

The CDR3 has 14 residues. V lost 4 bases and J lost 4; bases outside the gene matches: 3. Looked up from germline, CDR1 is WSHSY and CDR2 is SAAADI. The chain carries TRBV10-2 and TRBJ2-2; 7 bases match TRBD2. Sequencing used PBMCs. The sequence was collected from a woman aged 18-29 years in good health and CMV-seropositive. The CDR3 region is CASSAGGVTGELFF. The CDR3 nucleotides are TGCGCCAGCAGTGCGGGAGGTGTCACCGGGGAGCTGTTTTTT.